Each of the 3 T cell receptor beta chains below was sequenced from the same sample in a study of blood T cell repertoires in COVID-19. Profiling relied on immunoSEQ multiplex PCR, and the TCRdb table lists in-frame clones only, not all of them. The sample lists about 310,000 clones, 90% seen once, with more than 0.85% in the top ten. The sample consisted of peripheral blood. All receptors derive from a woman in her thirties or forties with COVID-19, enrolled during active disease.

This chain links TRBV5-1 with TRBJ2-3; weak D call: TRBD1 (6 bases). The CDR3 has 15 amino acids. The germline V and J ends were trimmed by 3 bases and 2 bases, with 13 bases remaining between them. Germline V gene sequence: CDR1 SGHRS, CDR2 YFSETQ. CDR3 in DNA: TGCGCCAGCAGCTCCGACAGGACCGACACAGATACGCAGTATTTT. It codes for CASSSDRTDTDTQYF.

CDR3 loop: CASSWTTLTDTQYF. As DNA, the CDR3 is TGTGCCAGCAGCTGGACTACTCTCACAGATACGCAGTATTTT. V is TRBV6-2 or TRBV6-3 and J is TRBJ2-3, with a weak D call TRBD2 (6 bases). Germline V gene lookup returns CDR1 MNHEY and CDR2 SVGEGT. V lost 6 bases and J lost 2, with 12 bases in between. The CDR3 contains 14 residues.

V gene TRBV7-3 combines with J gene TRBJ2-5; 16 positions match TRBD2. Per germline, CDR1 SGHTA and CDR2 FQGTGA. Unmatched junction bases numbered 2, after V lost 5 bases and J lost 2 bases. The CDR3 covers 16 residues. CDR3 sequence: CASSQGLAGGQETQYF. DNA for the CDR3: TGTGCCAGCAGCCAGGGACTAGCGGGAGGGCAAGAGACCCAGTACTTC.